These 13 T cell receptor beta chains share one sample of origin, sequenced in a study of blood T cell repertoires in COVID-19 (TCRdb year 2020). The receptor library was made with the immunoSEQ multiplex PCR assay. Here the immuneACCESS table is served through TCRdb, limited to in-frame sequences with V and J called. Missing clones are a known gap in these copies; in checked studies unresolved V genes cover under half, and the rest lacks a known reason. Present in this sample are tens of thousands of clones, around nine tenths of which were seen just once. The ten largest make up over 1% of the sample. Sequencing was carried out using peripheral blood. These receptors were taken from a man aged 60 to 69 with acute or convalescent COVID-19.

This clone was recorded once. The chain has TRBV7-8 and TRBJ2-7; 7 nucleotides match TRBD2. The CDR3 is 13 amino acids. CDR1 is SGHVS and CDR2 is FQNEAQ in the germline V gene. Germline trimming cut 5 bases from V and 5 bases from J; bases unmatched to any gene: 6. The CDR3 nucleotides read TGTGCCAGCAGCCGCGGCGGGGGTGACGAGCAGTACTTC. It encodes CASSRGGGDEQYF. The variable domain in full, completed from reference TRBV7-8 and TRBJ2-7, reads GAGVSQSPRYKVAKRGQDVALRCDPISGHVSLFWYQQALGQGPEFLTYFQNEAQLDKSGLPSDRFFAERPEGSVSTLKIQRTQQEDSAVYLCASSRGGGDEQYFGPGTRLTVT.

The chain joins TRBV19 to TRBJ2-1; tentative D call: TRBD2 (6 bases). The CDR3 has 15 residues. Looked up from germline, CDR1 is LNHDA and CDR2 is SQIVND (reference sequence). The V end was cut by 5 bases, the J end by 2 bases, with 13 bases between. DNA of the CDR3: TGTGCCAGTAGTCTCACTAGCAGCCCCTACAATGAGCAGTTCTTC. It specifies CASSLTSSPYNEQFF.

This rearrangement joins TRBV19 to TRBJ2-1; perhaps TRBD2 as D (6 bases). This CDR3 is 18 amino acids long. V was trimmed by 4 bases and J by 0 bases, leaving 19 bases between them. From germline, CDR1 is LNHDA and CDR2 SQIVND (reference sequence). CDR3 loop: CASSTGLFHTSSYNEQFF. CDR3 bases: TGTGCCAGTAGTACGGGACTGTTTCACACTTCCTCCTACAATGAGCAGTTCTTC.

This chain uses TRBV7-2 with TRBJ1-1, with D unresolved. The germline V gene encodes CDR1 SGHTA and CDR2 FQGNSA. The CDR3 contains 13 residues. V lost 5 bases and J lost 11, with 18 bases in between. The CDR3: CASSDGRSWAAFF. CDR3 nucleotide sequence: TGTGCCAGCAGCGATGGGCGTTCCTGGGCGGCTTTCTTT.

The chain couples TRBV7-2 to TRBJ1-2; maybe TRBD1 (5 bases). Per the germline V gene, CDR1 is SGHTA and CDR2 is FQGNSA. V was shortened by 6 bases and J by 4 bases, with 12 bases between the two germline ends. The CDR3 runs to 13 residues. The DNA for the CDR3 is TGTGCCAGCAGGGCGGGAGGGGCCTATGGCTACACCTTC. Translated: CASRAGGAYGYTF. Combining the CDR3 with reference TRBV7-2 and TRBJ1-2 gives the whole variable domain GAGVSQSPSNKVTEKGKDVELRCDPISGHTALYWYRQSLGQGLEFLIYFQGNSAPDKSGLPSDRFSAERTGGSVSTLTIQRTQQEDSAVYLCASRAGGAYGYTFGSGTRLTVV.

This sequence joins TRBV6-9 and TRBJ2-7; D unresolved. Germline V gene sequence: CDR1 MNHGY, CDR2 SVAAGI. V was pared by 4 bases and J by 2 bases, with 15 bases between. CDR3 length equals 15 residues. CDR3 in DNA: TGTGCCAGCAGTTTCCCCAGCGAACCCCCCTACGAGCAGTACTTC. Translating it yields CASSFPSEPPYEQYF.

The chain employs TRBV14 and TRBJ2-5; TRBD2 aligns across 10 bases. The CDR3 consists of 18 residues. V was clipped by 0 bases and J by 5 bases; unmatched bases: 12. Germline V gene lookup returns CDR1 SGHDN and CDR2 FVKESK. CDR3 sequence (DNA): TGTGCCAGCAGCCAAGATCGTCTAGCGGGGGTACCTTTCGAGACCCAGTACTTC. Its translation: CASSQDRLAGVPFETQYF.

The chain carries TRBV6-4 and TRBJ2-3; D is perhaps TRBD1 (6 bases). There are 13 residues in the CDR3. The V and J ends lost 6 bases and 6 bases respectively, with 13 bases between them. The germline V gene encodes CDR1 MRHNA and CDR2 SNTAGT. CDR3: CASSSIRGDTQYF. In DNA, the CDR3 is TGTGCCAGCAGCTCCATCAGGGGCGATACGCAGTATTTT.

The chain links TRBV6-5 to TRBJ2-5; TRBD2 agrees at 7 bases. The CDR3 is made up of 14 amino acids. Germline CDR1 is MNHEY and CDR2 is SVGAGI. The junction had 7 bases not matched to a gene; V was cut back by 4 bases and J by 5 bases. CDR3 nucleotides: TGTGCCAGCAGTTTTGGGGGAGGGCCCGAGACCCAGTACTTC. As protein: CASSFGGGPETQYF.

This clone was counted between two and nine times. The chain combines TRBV2 with TRBJ2-3; D may be TRBD1 (8 bases). The CDR3 has 13 amino acids. V gave up 4 bases and J gave up 8 bases, with 13 bases separating them. Germline CDR1 reads SNHLY; CDR2 reads FYNNEI. The CDR3 region has the DNA TGTGCCAGCAGTGTACAGGGGGAGGGTACGCAGTATTTT. This codes for CASSVQGEGTQYF.

The chain joins TRBV7-9 to TRBJ2-5; 11 nucleotides agree with TRBD2. Germline V gene data show CDR1 as SEHNR and CDR2 as FQNEAQ (reference sequence). V shed 5 bases and J 0 bases; nucleotides not matched to a gene: 5. There are 16 residues in the CDR3. The CDR3: CASSLGLAEHQETQYF. The CDR3 DNA sequence: TGTGCCAGCAGCCTGGGACTAGCGGAACACCAAGAGACCCAGTACTTC.

V usage is TRBV6-1 and J usage is TRBJ2-2; 10 nucleotides agree with TRBD1. The CDR3 is 17 residues long. Germline CDR1 reads MNHNS; CDR2 reads SASEGT. V lost 4 bases, J lost 6 bases, and 11 bases stayed unmatched. CDR3 sequence (DNA): TGTGCCAGCAGTGGGTACGGGGACAGGGGAATGGCCGGGGAGCTGTTTTTT. Translation: CASSGYGDRGMAGELFF.

J is TRBJ2-2 and V is TRBV11-3; the D gene is possibly TRBD2 (6 bases). V lost 4 bases and J lost 6, with 27 bases in between. This CDR3 is built from 19 residues. CDR1 is SGHNT, CDR2 YENEEA, per germline. CDR3 sequence (DNA): TGTGCCAGCAGCTACCAGGGAGGCCCCTTCGATGGAAGGGCCGGGGAGCTGTTTTTT. Amino acids: CASSYQGGPFDGRAGELFF.